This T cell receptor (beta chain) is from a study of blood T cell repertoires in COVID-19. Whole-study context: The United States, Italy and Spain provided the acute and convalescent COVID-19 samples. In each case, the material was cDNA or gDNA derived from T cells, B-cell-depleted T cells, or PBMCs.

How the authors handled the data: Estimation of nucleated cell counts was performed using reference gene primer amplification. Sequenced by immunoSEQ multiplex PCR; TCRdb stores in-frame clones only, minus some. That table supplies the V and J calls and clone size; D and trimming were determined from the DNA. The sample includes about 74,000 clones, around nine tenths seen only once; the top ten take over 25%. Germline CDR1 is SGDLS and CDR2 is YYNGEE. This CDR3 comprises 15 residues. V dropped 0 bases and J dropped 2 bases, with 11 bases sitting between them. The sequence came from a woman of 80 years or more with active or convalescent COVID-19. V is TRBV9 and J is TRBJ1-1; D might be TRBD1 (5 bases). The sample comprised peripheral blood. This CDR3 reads CASSVEGDSNTEAFF. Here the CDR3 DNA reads TGTGCCAGCAGCGTAGAAGGGGATTCTAACACTGAAGCTTTCTTT.